The clone carrying this T cell receptor beta chain showed up many times. Its antigen is not known. These data come from a study of metastatic and nonmetastatic thyroid tumors. Study overall: Repertoire data that came from the blood and tumor or nodule tissue of malignant and benign thyroid patients were compared.

Prior to thyroid surgery, none of the patients had received any treatment. Germline CDR1 and CDR2: SGHAT and FQNNGV. V lost 4 bases and J lost 4; bases outside the gene matches: 8. The CDR3 has 15 residues. Study results and caveats: Reports indicated that malignant thyroid tumors showed significantly higher TCR beta diversity than benign nodules did, in blood and tumor.

In the authors' methods: In papillary thyroid cancer, a distant-metastasis classifier was built using CDR3 differences across clinicopathological groups. TCRdb reprocessed the PCR reads via MiXCR. The authors' filters were not applied to this entry. The table records about 70,000 clones, 15% to 20% of them present only once. The clonotype was recovered from a female donor with papillary thyroid cancer or a benign thyroid nodule (not recorded which). Some clones in this sample may be carry-over from other donors' samples. This chain uses TRBV11-2 with TRBJ2-7; 9 nucleotides align to TRBD1. The sequenced sample was blood. CDR3 loop: CASSWSGDRVYEQYF. Here the CDR3 DNA reads TGTGCCAGCAGCTGGTCTGGGGACAGGGTGTACGAGCAGTACTTC.